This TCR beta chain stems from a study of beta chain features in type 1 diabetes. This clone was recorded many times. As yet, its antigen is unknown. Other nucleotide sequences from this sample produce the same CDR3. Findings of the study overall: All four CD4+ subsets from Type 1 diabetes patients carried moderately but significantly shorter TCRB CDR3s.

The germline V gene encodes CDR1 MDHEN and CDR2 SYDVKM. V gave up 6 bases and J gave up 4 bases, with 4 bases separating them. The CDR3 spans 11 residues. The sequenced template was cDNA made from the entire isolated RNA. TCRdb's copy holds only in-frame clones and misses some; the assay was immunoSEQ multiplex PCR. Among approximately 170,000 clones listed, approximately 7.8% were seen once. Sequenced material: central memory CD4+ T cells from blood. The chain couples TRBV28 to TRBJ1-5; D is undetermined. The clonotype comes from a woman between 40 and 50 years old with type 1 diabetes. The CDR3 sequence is CASSQNQPQHF. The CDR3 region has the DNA TGTGCCAGCAGCCAAAATCAGCCCCAGCATTTT.